This TCR beta chain stems from a study of PD-1 blockade in classical Hodgkin lymphoma. Trimming removed 4 bases from V and 0 bases from J, with 10 bases in between. CDR3 length: 14 amino acids. Germline CDR1 SGHNT, CDR2 YYREEE (reference sequence). Clones were sequenced by immunoSEQ multiplex PCR, and TCRdb holds only the in-frame ones, with some missing. The sample has roughly 40,000 clones; about 87% are singletons. In its sample, this clone was seen a few times. All the patients suffered relapse after autologous stem cell transplantation, and brentuximab vedotin exposure differed. The sample in question was peripheral blood mononuclear cells (PBMCs), obtained at baseline. This receptor was obtained from a human donor with classical Hodgkin lymphoma. The rearrangement links TRBV5-4 to TRBJ1-2; D is uncertain. The CDR3 sequence: CASSPAGANYGYTF. CDR3 DNA: TGTGCCAGCAGCCCCGCGGGAGCTAACTATGGCTACACCTTC.